The T cell receptor beta chain under discussion was sequenced for a study of shared clonotypes between healthy human individuals. About the study: Each donor's CD4 naive and CD4 memory cells filled three plates apiece, CD8 naive two, and CD8 memory one. Study-wide findings and caveats: Relative to clonotypes present in all four donors, those not shared had lower generation probabilities.

On this clone: Its antigen is still unknown.

Authors' data handling: In the immunoSEQ data, sequences were junction-only and lacked quality scores, so filtering differed. The table came from immunoSEQ multiplex PCR; TCRdb's copy has only in-frame clones and leaves some out. For V, J and clone size, that table is used; D and trimming come from the DNA. The data show some 2.3 million clones, approximately 93% seen once. The V and J ends lost 3 bases and 1 base respectively, with 7 bases between them. CDR3 length equals 14 residues. CDR1 ENHRY and CDR2 SYGVKD come from the germline V gene. Healthy HIV-negative adults without recent acute infections or vaccinations served as donors.

The sequence derives from a young man in good health. Some clones in this sample may be carry-over from other donors' samples. The rearrangement joins TRBV10-3 to TRBJ2-1, with D unresolved. The sequenced material came from naive CD4+ T cells from PBMCs. Specified subset: CD45RA+ positively selected. The chain's CDR3 is CAISDSVSYNEQFF. The CDR3, as DNA: TGTGCCATCAGTGATAGTGTGTCCTACAATGAGCAGTTCTTC.